A selection of T cell receptor beta chains follows, all from one sample in a study of T cells in Graves' hyperthyroidism and ophthalmopathy. TCRdb itself ran the multiplex PCR reads through MiXCR, one entry per CDR3 protein. The sample has about 270,000 distinct CDR3 sequences; about 15% are singletons. The sample was blood. These TCRs come from a woman in her forties or fifties with Graves' hyperthyroidism that later progressed to Graves' ophthalmopathy. Both conserved end residues are part of each CDR3. The D gene is left open where the match is weak. Not every row has a clone size; where given, it reads once, few, many or a size class.

DNA: TGCGCCTGCAGCTCTTTTGGGGGGAGCACAGATACGCAGTATTTT
CDR3: CACSSFGGSTDTQYF
size: -
V: TRBV5-1
J: TRBJ2-3
D: -

DNA: TGTGCCAGCAGCGTAAAGGCGGGAATCATCCCCAATGATGAGCAGTTCTTC
CDR3: CASSVKAGIIPNDEQFF
size: many
V: TRBV9
J: TRBJ2-1
D: -

DNA: TGCAGTGCTGGAGGGGTCGACAATCAGCCCCAGCATTTT
CDR3: CSAGGVDNQPQHF
size: few
V: TRBV20-1
J: TRBJ1-5
D: -

DNA: TGCAGTGCTAGAAACAGACTAGCGGGAGGGCCCGTGGAGACCCAGTACTTC
CDR3: CSARNRLAGGPVETQYF
size: -
V: TRBV20-1
J: TRBJ2-5
D: TRBD2

DNA: TGCGCCAGCAGCTTGGTTCTAGCGGGGAAGGTAATTGCCGGGGAGCTGTTTTTT
CDR3: CASSLVLAGKVIAGELFF
size: many
V: TRBV5-1
J: TRBJ2-2
D: TRBD2

DNA: TGCAGCGTTGAGGGGCCCGCTGGGGCCAACGTCCTGACTTTC
CDR3: CSVEGPAGANVLTF
size: -
V: TRBV29-1
J: TRBJ2-6
D: -

DNA: TGTGCCAGCAGCGCAGGAACAATCACCGGGGAGCTGTTTTTT
CDR3: CASSAGTITGELFF
size: -
V: TRBV7-8
J: TRBJ2-2
D: -

DNA: TGTGCCAGCAGCTTAAGGAGGGAAGGAAAGACCCAGTACTTC
CDR3: CASSLRREGKTQYF
size: many
V: TRBV7-9
J: TRBJ2-5
D: -

DNA: TGTGCCAGCAGCGCTGGGGCCTACTCTTATTCGAACACTGAAGCTTTCTTT
CDR3: CASSAGAYSYSNTEAFF
size: many
V: TRBV5-6
J: TRBJ1-1
D: -

DNA: TGTGCCAGCAGTTTATCCCCCGGGAATGTAGTGAACACTGAAGCTTTCTTT
CDR3: CASSLSPGNVVNTEAFF
size: few
V: TRBV28
J: TRBJ1-1
D: -

DNA: TGTGCCAGCAGCTTAGGCGAAGGAACTGAAGCTTTCTTT
CDR3: CASSLGEGTEAFF
size: many
V: TRBV11-2
J: TRBJ1-1
D: -

DNA: TGTGCCAGCTCACCCGACAGGGGGCAGGCCGGCTACACCTTC
CDR3: CASSPDRGQAGYTF
size: -
V: TRBV18
J: TRBJ1-2
D: TRBD1

DNA: TGTGCCAGTAAGGGACTAGCGGGAGTATTGAGCACCGGGGAGCTGTTTTTT
CDR3: CASKGLAGVLSTGELFF
size: -
V: TRBV19
J: TRBJ2-2
D: TRBD2

DNA: TGTGCCAGCAGTTTCTCGTTACCGGACAGTGATCAGCCCCAGCATTTT
CDR3: CASSFSLPDSDQPQHF
size: few
V: TRBV6-6
J: TRBJ1-5
D: -

DNA: TGTGCCAGCTACCGGGGGGGGGGGGCAAGCGGGGAGCTGTTTTTT
CDR3: CASYRGGGASGELFF
size: -
V: TRBV6-2/TRBV6-3
J: TRBJ2-2
D: TRBD2

DNA: TGTGCCAGCAGCTTAGAACTATTCAGGGTTGGAGAGACCCAGTACTTC
CDR3: CASSLELFRVGETQYF
size: many
V: TRBV11-2
J: TRBJ2-5
D: -

DNA: TGTGCCAGCAGTTTACAGAGGGGGAAAGAGACCCAGTACTTC
CDR3: CASSLQRGKETQYF
size: many
V: TRBV28
J: TRBJ2-5
D: -

DNA: TGTGCCAGTAGTATAATAGCGGGAGCCCTCCGAACAGATACGCAGTATTTT
CDR3: CASSIIAGALRTDTQYF
size: -
V: TRBV19
J: TRBJ2-3
D: TRBD2

DNA: TGTGCCAGCAGCGTAGCCAGAGAAAACACCATATATTTT
CDR3: CASSVARENTIYF
size: -
V: TRBV9
J: TRBJ1-3
D: -

DNA: TGTGCCAGCTCTCCCGGGACGGGTACCTTTAACTATGGCTACACCTTC
CDR3: CASSPGTGTFNYGYTF
size: many
V: TRBV18
J: TRBJ1-2
D: -

DNA: TGCAGTGCTAGAGTGGGACTAGCGGGACAAGAGACCCAGTACTTC
CDR3: CSARVGLAGQETQYF
size: many
V: TRBV20-1
J: TRBJ2-5
D: TRBD2

DNA: TGTGCCAGCAGCTTGTTCCCCCCCGACGACAATGAGCAGTTCTTC
CDR3: CASSLFPPDDNEQFF
size: -
V: TRBV5-6
J: TRBJ2-1
D: -

DNA: TGTGCCAGCAGCGAGCCCCCGCGGGGGGATCCCGGGGTCGAGCAGTACTTC
CDR3: CASSEPPRGDPGVEQYF
size: -
V: TRBV9
J: TRBJ2-7
D: TRBD2

DNA: TGTGCCAGCAGTGAAGAAGCGGTGACCTACGAGCAGTACTTC
CDR3: CASSEEAVTYEQYF
size: many
V: TRBV2
J: TRBJ2-7
D: -

DNA: TGTGCCAGCAGAGACCTCGGTGGGGCCCATCAGCCCCAGCATTTC
CDR3: CASRDLGGAHQPQHF
size: once
V: TRBV28
J: TRBJ1-5
D: -

DNA: TGTGCCAGCAACAACATTAGGGGACAGGGGGCCTACGAGCAGTACTTC
CDR3: CASNNIRGQGAYEQYF
size: -
V: TRBV6-1
J: TRBJ2-7
D: TRBD1

DNA: TGTGCCAGCAGACCCAATTTCGGTGCCGGGACAGATACGCAGTATTTT
CDR3: CASRPNFGAGTDTQYF
size: once
V: TRBV6-2/TRBV6-3
J: TRBJ2-3
D: -

DNA: TGTGCCAGCAGCCTTTGGACAGGGGGCTACGAGCAGTACTTC
CDR3: CASSLWTGGYEQYF
size: few
V: TRBV14
J: TRBJ2-7
D: TRBD1

DNA: TGCAGTGCAACGGGACTAGCGGGAGTGGGCAATGAGCAGTTCTTC
CDR3: CSATGLAGVGNEQFF
size: many
V: TRBV20-1
J: TRBJ2-1
D: TRBD2

DNA: TGTGCCAGCAGCCCCCGGGACAGGCTAGAAAAACTGTTTTTT
CDR3: CASSPRDRLEKLFF
size: many
V: TRBV12-3/TRBV12-4
J: TRBJ1-4
D: TRBD1

DNA: TGTGCCAGCAGCTTAGGACAGGCCAATGGCTACACCTTC
CDR3: CASSLGQANGYTF
size: many
V: TRBV11-2
J: TRBJ1-2
D: -

DNA: TGTGCCAGCAGTCCCCGTGTTAGCTCCTATAATTCACCCCTCCACTTT
CDR3: CASSPRVSSYNSPLHF
size: -
V: TRBV6-2/TRBV6-3
J: TRBJ1-6
D: -

DNA: TGCAGTGCCCCTGGCAGGGAGCGCAATGAGCAGTTCTTC
CDR3: CSAPGRERNEQFF
size: -
V: TRBV20-1
J: TRBJ2-1
D: -

DNA: TGTGCCGCGAGGGGGACAGGGGTGTACGAGCAGTACTTC
CDR3: CAARGTGVYEQYF
size: many
V: TRBV30
J: TRBJ2-7
D: TRBD1

DNA: TGTGCCAGCAACGAGGGGGACAGCTCTAACTATGGCTACACCTTC
CDR3: CASNEGDSSNYGYTF
size: many
V: TRBV7-8
J: TRBJ1-2
D: TRBD1

DNA: TGTGCCAGCTCACTTCAAGGACAAGAGACCCAGTACTTC
CDR3: CASSLQGQETQYF
size: many
V: TRBV18
J: TRBJ2-5
D: -

DNA: TGTGCCAGCTCTACATCACCGGGCGATGGGAATTCACCCCTCCACTTT
CDR3: CASSTSPGDGNSPLHF
size: -
V: TRBV18
J: TRBJ1-6
D: -